These T cell receptor beta chains were read from a single sample in a study of T cell repertoires in urothelial bladder cancer. Sequencing was performed with immunoSEQ multiplex PCR; in TCRdb, only in-frame clones are kept and a portion is missing. Among about 13,000 clones listed, 60% to 70% were seen once. The sequenced sample was tumor-infiltrating cells from bladder cancer. The source is a human donor with urothelial carcinoma. The CDR3 runs from the conserved cysteine through the conserved F or W. The D gene is left open where the match is weak. Expanded clones get a size class; other rows say once, few or many, or leave the size out.

CASSRSTANEKLFF	TGTGCCAGCAGCAGGTCGACCGCTAATGAAAAACTGTTTTTT	TRBV25-1	TRBJ1-4	-	-
CSVGGPGQLSDTQYF	TGCAGCGTTGGGGGGCCGGGACAGCTTTCAGATACGCAGTATTTT	TRBV29-1	TRBJ2-3	-	TRBD1
CASSPTSGNQETQYF	TGTGCCAGCAGTCCGACTAGCGGGAATCAAGAGACCCAGTACTTC	TRBV7-2	TRBJ2-5	-	TRBD2
CASSLRSGPGQGHTDTQYF	TGTGCCAGCAGCTTGCGTTCGGGTCCGGGACAGGGCCACACAGATACGCAGTATTTT	TRBV5-4	TRBJ2-3	few	TRBD1
CASSPTSGGQGDTQYF	TGCGCCAGCAGCCCTACTAGCGGGGGCCAGGGAGATACGCAGTATTTT	TRBV5-1	TRBJ2-3	-	TRBD2
CASSVVSVPGELFF	TGTGCCAGCAGCGTAGTTAGCGTTCCCGGGGAGCTGTTTTTT	TRBV9	TRBJ2-2	few	-
CASSYSGQVNTGELFF	TGTGCCAGCAGTTACTCGGGACAGGTGAACACCGGGGAGCTGTTTTTT	TRBV6-5	TRBJ2-2	-	TRBD1
CASSVGLTATEAFF	TGTGCCAGCAGCGTAGGTTTGACAGCCACTGAAGCTTTCTTT	TRBV9	TRBJ1-1	medium-sized	-
CASSPADTQYF	TGTGCCAGCAGCCCGGCGGATACGCAGTATTTT	TRBV6-6	TRBJ2-3	once	-
CASSVGAHTGTDTQYF	TGTGCCAGCAGCGTAGGGGCCCACACGGGAACAGATACGCAGTATTTT	TRBV9	TRBJ2-3	-	-
CASSVRQSRANVLTF	TGTGCCAGCAGTGTACGACAAAGTCGGGCCAACGTCCTGACTTTC	TRBV6-9	TRBJ2-6	-	-
CASSQDLRDTSTEAFF	TGCGCCAGCAGCCAAGATCTCCGGGACACCAGCACTGAAGCTTTCTTT	TRBV4-3	TRBJ1-1	once	-
CASIPGQGNSFF	TGTGCCAGCATCCCCGGACAGGGAAATTCTTTCTTC	TRBV2	TRBJ2-1	-	TRBD1
CASSLEGTGTSPLHF	TGTGCCAGCAGCTTAGAGGGGACAGGGACCTCACCCCTCCACTTT	TRBV7-9	TRBJ1-6	-	TRBD1
CASSLERNQPQHF	TGTGCCAGCAGCTTAGAACGGAATCAGCCCCAGCATTTT	TRBV11-2	TRBJ1-5	-	-
CASSPQGQQLGYTF	TGTGCCAGCTCACCCCAGGGACAACAATTAGGCTACACCTTC	TRBV18	TRBJ1-2	-	-
CASSLAGQGFYEQYF	TGTGCCAGCAGCTTAGCGGGACAGGGTTTCTACGAGCAGTACTTC	TRBV7-2	TRBJ2-7	once	TRBD1
CASSIGGLAGTNTGELFF	TGTGCCAGCAGTATAGGAGGACTAGCGGGGACGAACACCGGGGAGCTGTTTTTT	TRBV11-3	TRBJ2-2	-	TRBD2
CASSDTGPSYNEQFF	TGCGCCAGCAGCGACACCGGGCCGTCCTACAATGAGCAGTTCTTC	TRBV5-1	TRBJ2-1	-	-
CASSETRQTNSPLHF	TGTGCCAGCAGCGAGACGAGACAGACTAATTCACCCCTCCACTTT	TRBV9	TRBJ1-6	few	-
CASSLGSGGGYEQYF	TGTGCCAGCAGCTTAGGGTCTGGCGGGGGGTACGAGCAGTACTTC	TRBV13	TRBJ2-7	-	TRBD2